This T cell receptor beta chain was identified during a study of blood T cell repertoires in COVID-19. Overall study: PBMCs, B-cell-depleted T cells, or T cells provided the cDNA or gDNA that made up the material.

The CDR3 totals 17 residues. The V gene lost 2 bases and the J gene lost 3 bases, with 20 bases spanning the gap. Germline V gene data show CDR1 as LGHNA and CDR2 as YSLEER. The authors' processing: Nucleated cell counts were estimated from reference gene primer amplification. Profiled with immunoSEQ multiplex PCR; TCRdb holds only in-frame clones, not every one. V, J and clone size derive from that table, while D and trimming were established from the DNA sequence. The data hold about 110,000 clones, with approximately 70% observed a single time. This receptor was obtained from a man older than 75 with acute or convalescent COVID-19. Sequenced material: peripheral blood. The gene calls are TRBV4-3 and TRBJ2-7; D is perhaps TRBD1 (6 bases). This CDR3 is CASSQHTPDRAHYEQYF. CDR3 coding DNA: TGCGCCAGCAGCCAACATACCCCGGACAGAGCCCACTACGAGCAGTACTTC.